These 27 T cell receptor beta chains were all obtained from the same sample, sequenced in a study of cytomegalovirus exposure and HLA in healthy donors (TCRdb year 2017). The library was made by the immunoSEQ multiplex PCR assay. A mixture of 60 forward primers for TCR Vbeta segments and 13 reverse primers for TCR Jbeta segments was used in the multiplex PCR. In TCRdb, the immuneACCESS table is reduced to in-frame sequences with V and J assigned. These tables do not hold every clone; where another copy was compared, an unresolved V gene accounts for under half, and the others remain unexplained. Present in this sample are around 270,000 clones, 80% of which were seen just once. The top ten constitute about 0.29% of the sample. Sequencing was performed on PBMCs. These receptors were obtained from a girl aged 2 to 9 in good health and CMV-seronegative.

V gene TRBV6-5 combines with J gene TRBJ2-5; D might be TRBD1 (6 bases). The CDR3 runs to 14 residues. Germline V gene lookup returns CDR1 MNHEY and CDR2 SVGAGI. V shed 5 bases and J shed 4 bases, with 14 bases lying between them. The CDR3 coding sequence is TGTGCCAGCAGTCGATGGGTAGGGGGAGAGACCCAGTACTTC. This sequence encodes CASSRWVGGETQYF.

The chain combines TRBV18 with TRBJ1-5; tentatively, D is TRBD1 (5 bases). The germline CDR1 and CDR2 sequences are KGHSH and LQKENI. V lost 2 bases and J 4 bases, leaving 21 bases between the germline ends. The CDR3 has 18 residues. The DNA of the CDR3 is TGTGCCAGCTCACCATTTTTTAAGGCGCCAGGGTCAAATCAGCCCCAGCATTTT. This sequence encodes CASSPFFKAPGSNQPQHF.

The J gene is TRBJ2-2, the V gene TRBV6-5; D possibly corresponds to TRBD1 (5 bases). The length of the CDR3 is 14 residues. Per germline, CDR1 MNHEY and CDR2 SVGAGI. The V gene lost 9 bases and the J gene lost 1 base, with 12 bases spanning the gap. The CDR3 protein is CASSQGLNTGELFF. The CDR3 DNA follows: TGTGCCAGTTCTCAGGGCTTGAACACCGGGGAGCTGTTTTTT.

The gene calls are TRBV9 and TRBJ2-7; D perhaps matches TRBD2 (6 bases). The CDR3 covers 15 residues. Trimming pared 0 bases from V and 0 bases from J, leaving 10 bases between. The germline CDR1 and CDR2 sequences are SGDLS and YYNGEE. The DNA of the CDR3 is TGTGCCAGCAGCGTAGGCGGGGCCCTCTCCTACGAGCAGTACTTC. Its translation: CASSVGGALSYEQYF.

The J gene is TRBJ2-7, the V gene TRBV4-1, with a tentative D call TRBD2 (5 bases). V lost 2 bases to trimming and J lost 4 bases, with 15 bases between them. The length of the CDR3 is 15 residues. Germline-derived CDR1 and CDR2 are MGHRA and YSYEKL. CDR3 DNA: TGCGCCAGCAGCCAATTTCTCGGGGATTTTTACGAGCAGTACTTC. Its translation is CASSQFLGDFYEQYF.

V usage is TRBV7-6 and J usage is TRBJ2-3, with 9 bases fitting TRBD2. Germline V lookup: CDR1 SGHVS, CDR2 FNYEAQ. Trimming removed 2 bases from V and 7 bases from J; junction bases left unmatched: 19. This CDR3 is 19 amino acids long. CDR3 nucleotides: TGTGCCAGCAGCTTACTAGGGGGTAGTGGTAGCGGGAGAACGCATACGCAGTATTTT. Its protein is CASSLLGGSGSGRTHTQYF. The variable domain in full, completed from reference TRBV7-6 and TRBJ2-3, reads GAGVSQSPRYKVTKRGQDVALRCDPISGHVSLYWYRQALGQGPEFLTYFNYEAQQDKSGLPNDRFSAERPEGSISTLTIQRTEQRDSAMYRCASSLLGGSGSGRTHTQYFGPGTRLTVL.

This chain joins TRBV21-1 and TRBJ2-7; whether TRBD1, the table's D call, matches the DNA was not checked. TRBV21-1 is shown as a pseudogene. There are 15 residues in the CDR3. The CDR3 coding sequence is TGTGCCAGCCGTCCGGGACAGGGCCCCCTGGACGAGCAGTACTTC. Its translation: CASRPGQGPLDEQYF.

V and J are TRBV27 and TRBJ2-1; TRBD1 is a possible D gene (6 bases). Trimming pared 5 bases from V and 2 bases from J, leaving 13 bases between. Germline V gives CDR1 MNHEY, CDR2 SMNVEV (reference sequence). The CDR3 runs 15 residues. The CDR3 DNA reads as TGTGCCAGCAGTCTAACCGGGACACCCTACAATGAGCAGTTCTTC. As protein: CASSLTGTPYNEQFF.

The chain combines TRBV4-1 with TRBJ2-1; the match to TRBD2 covers 11 bases. This CDR3 is 16 amino acids long. Germline V gives CDR1 MGHRA, CDR2 YSYEKL. The ends lost 2 bases at V and 11 bases at J; junction bases unmatched: 11. The CDR3: CASSQNSGRDYLKQFF. CDR3 nucleotide sequence: TGCGCCAGCAGCCAAAATAGCGGGAGGGACTATTTGAAGCAGTTCTTC.

The chain couples TRBV4-1 to TRBJ2-1; unclear D gene. The length of the CDR3 is 18 residues. The germline V gene has CDR1 MGHRA and CDR2 YSYEKL. Trimming removed 0 bases at V and 6 bases at J, with 21 bases between. The CDR3 DNA follows: TGCGCCAGCAGCCAAGATGGAGTGTCCCCTTCTCCCCCCAATGAGCAGTTCTTC. Protein product: CASSQDGVSPSPPNEQFF.

The chain joins TRBV2 to TRBJ1-2; possibly TRBD1 for D (6 bases). V dropped 3 bases and J dropped 2 bases, with 10 bases sitting between them. The CDR3 loop spans 14 amino acids. Germline values: CDR1 SNHLY, CDR2 FYNNEI. Here the CDR3 reads CASSDIQGNYGYTF. For the CDR3, the DNA is TGTGCCAGCAGTGATATACAGGGAAACTATGGCTACACCTTC.

This chain uses TRBV27 with TRBJ2-3; D may be TRBD2 (5 bases). The CDR3 totals 14 residues. Germline V lookup: CDR1 MNHEY, CDR2 SMNVEV (reference sequence). Trimming left V 3 bases short and J 7 bases short, with 14 bases between. As DNA, the CDR3 is TGTGCCAGCAGTTTTAGCTCCGGACTTAATACGCAGTATTTT. Its protein is CASSFSSGLNTQYF.

V and J are TRBV6-4 and TRBJ2-1; 11 nucleotides match TRBD2. Looked up from germline, CDR1 is MRHNA and CDR2 is SNTAGT. V shed 5 bases, J shed 6 bases, and the junction held 6 bases outside the gene matches. The CDR3 is made up of 15 amino acids. As DNA, the CDR3 is TGTGCCAGCAGTCCTACTAGCGGGAGACCCAATGAGCAGTTCTTC. It yields the protein CASSPTSGRPNEQFF.

The chain has TRBV5-6 and TRBJ2-1; 10 bases are a match to TRBD2. With 0 bases clipped from V and 8 bases from J, the junction kept 8 bases outside the gene matches. The CDR3 length is 16 residues. Germline V lookup: CDR1 SGHDT, CDR2 YYEEEE. DNA for the CDR3: TGTGCCAGCAGCTTGGTTACTAGCGGGGTGGTGGATGAGCAGTTCTTC. Its protein product is CASSLVTSGVVDEQFF.

The CDR3 region has the DNA TGCGCCAGCAGCCTCCAAGGGGGAGATACGCAGTATTTT. Amino acid sequence: CASSLQGGDTQYF. The chain uses TRBV4-1 and TRBJ2-3; tentatively, D is TRBD1 (6 bases). Germline assignment: CDR1 MGHRA and CDR2 YSYEKL. This CDR3 is 13 amino acids long. Trimming shortened V by 4 bases and J by 5 bases, and 10 bases separated the two germline ends.

The chain is built from TRBV6-5 and TRBJ1-3; D is unclear. Germline assignment: CDR1 MNHEY and CDR2 SVGAGI. There are 12 residues in the CDR3. Trimming took 2 bases from V and 5 from J, leaving 4 bases between them. The CDR3 sequence is CASSYSRNTIYF. The CDR3 DNA follows: TGTGCCAGCAGTTACAGCCGAAACACCATATATTTT.

V gene TRBV7-9 combines with J gene TRBJ1-4; 9 positions match TRBD1. The CDR3 has 15 residues. V was clipped by 3 bases and J by 7 bases; unmatched bases: 6. Germline CDR1 is SEHNR and CDR2 is FQNEAQ (reference sequence). The DNA for the CDR3 is TGTGCCAGCAGCTTTTTTGGGACAGGGTTTGAAAAACTGTTTTTT. Its protein product is CASSFFGTGFEKLFF.

This clone was found a few times. The J gene is TRBJ1-2, the V gene TRBV5-4; maybe TRBD1 (6 bases). The length of the CDR3 is 16 residues. Germline values: CDR1 SGHNT, CDR2 YYREEE (reference sequence). V dropped 4 bases and J dropped 4 bases, with 20 bases sitting between them. The CDR3 DNA follows: TGTGCCAGCAGCCAGGGGTCGGGGCCCTTTGGCTATGGCTACACCTTC. The encoded protein is CASSQGSGPFGYGYTF.

The CDR3 reads CASSSSPDRTLYGYTF. Written as DNA, the CDR3 is TGCGCCAGCAGCTCGTCCCCAGACAGAACCCTCTATGGCTACACCTTC. The chain is built from TRBV5-1 and TRBJ1-2, with D perhaps matching TRBD1 (5 bases). The CDR3 is made up of 16 amino acids. V gave up 3 bases and J gave up 4 bases, with 19 bases separating them. Germline assignment: CDR1 SGHRS and CDR2 YFSETQ. Variable domain in full (rest from reference TRBV5-1 and TRBJ1-2): KAGVTQTPRYLIKTRGQQVTLSCSPISGHRSVSWYQQTPGQGLQFLFEYFSETQRNKGNFPGRFSGRQFSNSRSEMNVSTLELGDSALYLCASSSSPDRTLYGYTFGSGTRLTVV.

V and J are TRBV14 and TRBJ2-7; TRBD1 agrees at 9 bases. Germline V gene data show CDR1 as SGHDN and CDR2 as FVKESK. Trimming cost V 4 bases and J 7 bases; bases outside gene matches: 5. The CDR3 has 13 residues. CDR3 in amino acids: CASSPGQGREQYF. The CDR3 DNA is TGTGCCAGCAGCCCGGGACAGGGAAGAGAGCAGTACTTC. Based on the CDR3 plus reference TRBV14 and TRBJ2-7, the full variable domain is EAGVTQFPSHSVIEKGQTVTLRCDPISGHDNLYWYRRVMGKEIKFLLHFVKESKQDESGMPNNRFLAERTGGTYSTLKVQPAELEDSGVYFCASSPGQGREQYFGPGTRLTVT.

The gene calls are TRBV13 and TRBJ1-2, with unresolved D. Looked up from germline, CDR1 is PRHDT and CDR2 is FYEKMQ (reference sequence). This CDR3 is built from 15 residues. V lost 2 bases, J lost 4 bases, and 14 bases lay in between. CDR3 amino acids: CASSLFVATSYGYTF. CDR3 sequence (DNA): TGTGCCAGCAGCTTATTCGTAGCAACAAGCTATGGCTACACCTTC. Full variable domain (missing parts from reference TRBV13 and TRBJ1-2): AAGVIQSPRHLIKEKRETATLKCYPIPRHDTVYWYQQGPGQDPQFLISFYEKMQSDKGSIPDRFSAQQFSDYHSELNMSSLELGDSALYFCASSLFVATSYGYTFGSGTRLTVV.

This sequence joins TRBV2 and TRBJ2-7; weak D call: TRBD2 (5 bases). The CDR3 runs to 18 residues. V was pared by 3 bases and J by 0 bases, with 21 bases between. Germline values: CDR1 SNHLY, CDR2 FYNNEI. The CDR3 region is CASSEQHSWTASSYEQYF. The CDR3 DNA sequence: TGTGCCAGCAGTGAGCAACACTCCTGGACTGCCAGCTCCTACGAGCAGTACTTC.

The rearrangement joins TRBV7-3 to TRBJ2-1, with TRBD1 identical over 7 bases. The V segment lost 0 bases and the J segment 10 bases; nucleotides outside the gene matches: 6. The germline V gene has CDR1 SGHTA and CDR2 FQGTGA. CDR3 size: 14 residues. CDR3 bases: TGTGCCAGCAGCTTAACTCGGGACAGAGGGGAGCAGTTCTTC. Its protein product is CASSLTRDRGEQFF.

This clone was seen a handful of times. This sequence joins TRBV28 and TRBJ2-2; D is possibly TRBD1 (5 bases). The CDR3 consists of 15 residues. V was shortened by 2 bases and J by 0 bases, with 7 bases between the two germline ends. Germline V gene data show CDR1 as MDHEN and CDR2 as SYDVKM. The CDR3 reads CASSLGAANTGELFF. The CDR3 DNA reads as TGTGCCAGCAGTTTAGGGGCGGCGAACACCGGGGAGCTGTTTTTT. The whole variable domain, remainder taken from reference TRBV28 and TRBJ2-2, is DVKVTQSSRYLVKRTGEKVFLECVQDMDHENMFWYRQDPGLGLRLIYFSYDVKMKEKGDIPEGYSVSREKKERFSLILESASTNQTSMYLCASSLGAANTGELFFGEGSRLTVL.

This clone was observed a few times. V is TRBV6-1 and J is TRBJ2-3; possibly TRBD2 for D (8 bases). The CDR3 sequence is 13 residues long. Trimming pared 11 bases from V and 6 bases from J, leaving 18 bases between. CDR1 is MNHNS and CDR2 is SASEGT in the germline V gene. The CDR3 coding sequence is TGTGCCGGGACAGTAGCGGGGTCGGATACGCAGTATTTT. This codes for CAGTVAGSDTQYF.

V is TRBV5-4 and J is TRBJ2-1; no reliable D call. The CDR3 contains 13 residues. Trimming removed 0 bases at V and 4 bases at J, with 5 bases between. The V gene's germline CDR1 is SGHNT and CDR2 YYREEE (reference sequence). CDR3 nucleotides: TGTGCCAGCAGCTTGGTGGCTTACAATGAGCAGTTCTTC. Protein: CASSLVAYNEQFF.

The V gene is TRBV18, the J gene TRBJ2-7; 8 bases match TRBD1. V was clipped by 5 bases and J by 5 bases; unmatched bases: 17. The germline CDR1 and CDR2 sequences are KGHSH and LQKENI. The CDR3 is 17 residues long. CDR3: CASSSTYLARGHNEQYF. CDR3 sequence (DNA): TGTGCCAGCTCATCAACTTACCTCGCCAGGGGGCATAACGAGCAGTACTTC.